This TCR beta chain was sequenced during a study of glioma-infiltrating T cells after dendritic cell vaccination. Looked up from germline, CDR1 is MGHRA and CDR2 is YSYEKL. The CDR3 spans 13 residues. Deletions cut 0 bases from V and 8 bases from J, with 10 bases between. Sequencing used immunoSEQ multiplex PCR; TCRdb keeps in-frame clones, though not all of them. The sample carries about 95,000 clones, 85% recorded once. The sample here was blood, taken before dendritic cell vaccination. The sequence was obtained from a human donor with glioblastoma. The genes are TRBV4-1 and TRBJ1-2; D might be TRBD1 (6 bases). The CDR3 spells CASSQEEGGGYTF. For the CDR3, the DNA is TGCGCCAGCAGCCAAGAAGAGGGGGGGGGCTACACCTTC.